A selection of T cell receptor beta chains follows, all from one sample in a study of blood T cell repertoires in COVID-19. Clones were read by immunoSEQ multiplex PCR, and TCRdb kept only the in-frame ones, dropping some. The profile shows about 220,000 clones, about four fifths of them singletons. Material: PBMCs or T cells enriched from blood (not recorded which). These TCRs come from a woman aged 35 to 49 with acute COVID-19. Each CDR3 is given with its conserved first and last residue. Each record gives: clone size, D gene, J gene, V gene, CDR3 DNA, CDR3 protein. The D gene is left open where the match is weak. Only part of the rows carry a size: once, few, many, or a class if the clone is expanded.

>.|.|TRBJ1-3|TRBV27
TGTGCCAGCAGTTTTAGGGTAGGGGCTGGAAACACCATATATTTT
CASSFRVGAGNTIYF
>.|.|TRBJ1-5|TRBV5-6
TGTGCCAGCAGCTCCGGGGGGTTTAGCAATCAGCCCCAGCATTTT
CASSSGGFSNQPQHF
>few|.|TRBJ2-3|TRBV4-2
TGTGCCAGCAGCCACAGTCAAGGGGGAGGGCCTGCAGATACGCAGTATTTT
CASSHSQGGGPADTQYF
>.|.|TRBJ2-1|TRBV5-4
TGTGCCAGCAGCTTCCTCTCCTCCTACAATGAGCAGTTCTTC
CASSFLSSYNEQFF
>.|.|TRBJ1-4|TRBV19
TGTGCCAGTAGTAGCCGCCGTAGCGATTTGGGAAAACTGTTTTTT
CASSSRRSDLGKLFF
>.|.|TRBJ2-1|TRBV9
TGTGCCAGCAGCGTACACGGGGTTCGTGGGTCCTACAATGAGCAGTTCTTC
CASSVHGVRGSYNEQFF
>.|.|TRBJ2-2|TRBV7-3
TGTGCCAGCAGCTTACAGGGACTGAACACCGGGGAGCTGTTTTTT
CASSLQGLNTGELFF
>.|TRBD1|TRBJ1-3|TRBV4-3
TGCGCCAGCAGCCAAGCGACAGGGCTATGGAACACCATATATTTT
CASSQATGLWNTIYF
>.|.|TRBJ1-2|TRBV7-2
TGTGCCAGCAGCCCCCAGGGCGGCTATGGCTACACCTTC
CASSPQGGYGYTF
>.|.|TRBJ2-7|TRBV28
TGTGCCAGCATGAAACGGACAGACGGCTACGAGCAGTACTTC
CASMKRTDGYEQYF
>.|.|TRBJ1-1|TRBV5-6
TGTGCCAGCAGCAGGAGGCAGGGGCGAATTCGCACTGAAGCTTTCTTT
CASSRRQGRIRTEAFF
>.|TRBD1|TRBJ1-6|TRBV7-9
TGTGCCAGCAGCCCGCGGACCGACAGGGGTAATTCACCCCTCCACTTT
CASSPRTDRGNSPLHF
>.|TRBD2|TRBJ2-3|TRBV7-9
TGTGCCAGCAGCTTAGACCGGGGGGGCTTTCTAGGCACAGATACGCAGTATTTT
CASSLDRGGFLGTDTQYF
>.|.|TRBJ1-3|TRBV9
TGTGCCAGCAGCAACCCGCGGGGCAGCCCTCCCGACTCTGGAAACACCATATATTTT
CASSNPRGSPPDSGNTIYF
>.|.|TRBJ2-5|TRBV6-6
TGTGCCAGCAGTTACCCTACCCGCAGTGGGGAGGAGACCCAGTACTTC
CASSYPTRSGEETQYF
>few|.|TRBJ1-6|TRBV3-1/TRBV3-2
TGTGCCAGCAGCCAACGGCGGGGTTCACCCCTCCACTTT
CASSQRRGSPLHF
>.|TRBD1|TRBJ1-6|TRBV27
TGTGCCAGCAGTTTGAGACAGGGGTATAATTCACCCCTCCACTTT
CASSLRQGYNSPLHF
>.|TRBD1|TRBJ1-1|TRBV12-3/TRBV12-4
TGTGCCAGCAGTTGGCAGGGGGACACTGAAGCTTTCTTT
CASSWQGDTEAFF
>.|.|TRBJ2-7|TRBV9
TGTGCCAGCAGCGTAGGAAGTACAACCTACGAGCAGTACTTC
CASSVGSTTYEQYF
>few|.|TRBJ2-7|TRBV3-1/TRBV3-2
TGTGCCAGCAGCCGAAGCCGATACGAGCAGTACTTC
CASSRSRYEQYF
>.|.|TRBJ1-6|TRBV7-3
TGTGCCAGCAGCTCGACGCAGGGGCAGTATAATTCACCCCTCCACTTT
CASSSTQGQYNSPLHF
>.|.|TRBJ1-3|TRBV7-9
TGTGCCAGCAGCCCCCTTGGAAACACCATATATTTT
CASSPLGNTIYF
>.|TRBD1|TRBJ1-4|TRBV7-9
TGTGCCAGCAGCGGAATTCAGGGGGGACCTAATGAAAAACTGTTTTTT
CASSGIQGGPNEKLFF
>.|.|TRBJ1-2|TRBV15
TGTGCCACCAGCAGAGATCACAGCTCCTATGGCTACACCTTC
CATSRDHSSYGYTF
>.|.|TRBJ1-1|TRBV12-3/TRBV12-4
TGTGCCAGCAGTTTGCAGGGGAGAGCTTTCTTT
CASSLQGRAFF
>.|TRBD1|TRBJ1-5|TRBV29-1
TGCAGCGTCACCGGCCCGGGACAGGGAGGTCAGCCCCAGCATTTT
CSVTGPGQGGQPQHF
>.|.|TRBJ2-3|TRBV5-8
TGTGCCAGCAGCTTGAGAGCGGAGCTCCTATTGGTAGATACGCAGTATTTT
CASSLRAELLLVDTQYF
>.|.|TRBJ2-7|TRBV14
TGTGCCAGCAGCCAAGGGAAGGGGATCTACGAGCAGTACTTC
CASSQGKGIYEQYF
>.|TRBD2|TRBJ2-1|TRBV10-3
TGTGCCATCAGCATCGGGACTAGCGGGACGAATGAGCAGTTCTTC
CAISIGTSGTNEQFF
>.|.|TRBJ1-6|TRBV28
TGTGCCAGCAGTTTAGGGGAGGGGGTTCGATCACCCCTCCACTTT
CASSLGEGVRSPLHF
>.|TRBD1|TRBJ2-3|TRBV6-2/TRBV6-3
TGTGCCAGCAGCCGCCCCGGGACAGAGGGGACAGATACGCAGTATTTT
CASSRPGTEGTDTQYF
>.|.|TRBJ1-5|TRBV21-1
TGTGCCAGCACCAATGGAACAGGGTGGGAGGGTCAGCCCCAGCATTTT
CASTNGTGWEGQPQHF
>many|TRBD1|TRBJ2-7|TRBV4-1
TGCGCCAGCAGCCCCGCTGCGGGGACAGGGTACGAGCAGTACTTC
CASSPAAGTGYEQYF
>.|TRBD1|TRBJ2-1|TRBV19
TGTGCCAGTAGTATTTCTCGACAGGGGTATCGGCATGAGCAGTTCTTC
CASSISRQGYRHEQFF